The 8 T cell receptor beta chains reported below all come from one sample, sequenced in a study of control samples from healthy donors and cancer patients. Sequencing used immunoSEQ multiplex PCR; TCRdb keeps in-frame clones, though not all of them. Here the sample spans roughly 120,000 clones, 90% to 95% being singletons. The sequenced material came from PBMCs. The receptors here all came from a man aged 50 or older with head and neck cancer.

The J gene is TRBJ2-1, the V gene TRBV18; D gene unclear. Germline V gene data show CDR1 as KGHSH and CDR2 as LQKENI. The CDR3 runs 16 residues. Trimming took off 6 bases at V and 0 bases at J, with 15 bases between the two ends. The CDR3 loop reads CASSYLDGSSYNEQFF. In DNA, the CDR3 is TGTGCCAGCTCGTACCTTGACGGTAGCTCCTACAATGAGCAGTTCTTC.

The chain has TRBV24-1 and TRBJ2-7; D possibly uses TRBD1 or TRBD2 (6 bases each). CDR3 length equals 15 residues. Looked up from germline, CDR1 is KGHDR and CDR2 is SFDVKD. Trimming left V 3 bases short and J 8 bases short, with 19 bases between. In nucleotides, the CDR3 is TGTGCCACCAGTGATCCGGGGGCCACCGGTGACAAGCAGTACTTC. Protein sequence: CATSDPGATGDKQYF.

This clone was picked up a small number of times. The rearrangement joins TRBV7-2 to TRBJ2-3, with D possibly being TRBD2 (5 bases). The CDR3 consists of 16 residues. Trimming cost V 1 base and J 1 base, with 12 bases left between them. Germline V gene lookup returns CDR1 SGHTA and CDR2 FQGNSA. CDR3 protein: CASSLDGRGGTDTQYF. The DNA of the CDR3 is TGTGCCAGCAGCTTAGATGGTCGGGGAGGCACAGATACGCAGTATTTT.

This clone was counted once. The rearrangement uses TRBV7-2 and TRBJ2-5; tentatively, D is TRBD2 (6 bases). The CDR3 is 16 residues long. Trimming shortened V by 3 bases and J by 4 bases, and 18 bases separated the two germline ends. CDR1 is SGHTA, CDR2 FQGNSA, per germline. The CDR3, as DNA: TGTGCCAGCAGCTTTCTTGTTTCCGGGGGAGGAGAGACCCAGTACTTC. Protein: CASSFLVSGGGETQYF.

V is TRBV19 and J is TRBJ1-1; TRBD1 aligns across 7 bases. The length of the CDR3 is 12 residues. V lost 10 bases, J lost 5 bases, and 7 bases stayed unmatched. The germline V gene has CDR1 LNHDA and CDR2 SQIVND (reference sequence). The CDR3 protein is CATKGAGTEAFF. CDR3 sequence (DNA): TGTGCCACCAAGGGGGCCGGGACTGAAGCTTTCTTT. Using reference TRBV19 and TRBJ1-1 for the parts outside the CDR3, the full variable domain is DGGITQSPKYLFRKEGQNVTLSCEQNLNHDAMYWYRQDPGQGLRLIYYSQIVNDFQKGDIAEGYSVSREKKESFPLTVTSAQKNPTAFYLCATKGAGTEAFFGQGTRLTVV.

The sample holds one count of this clone. The chain recombines TRBV7-9 with TRBJ2-7; 8 positions agree with TRBD2. V shed 1 base, J shed 6 bases, and the junction held 8 bases outside the gene matches. The CDR3 totals 15 residues. Germline values: CDR1 SEHNR, CDR2 FQNEAQ (reference sequence). Here the CDR3 reads CASSLVPGTSSEQYF. The CDR3 DNA sequence: TGTGCCAGCAGCTTAGTGCCCGGGACTAGTAGCGAGCAGTACTTC.

The chain has TRBV2 and TRBJ1-5, with 10 bases aligning to TRBD1. CDR3 length equals 15 residues. CDR1 SNHLY and CDR2 FYNNEI come from the germline V gene. V shed 7 bases, J shed 2 bases, and the junction held 5 bases outside the gene matches. DNA for the CDR3: TGTGCCAGCATGGGGGACAGGGGTGGCAATCAGCCCCAGCATTTT. It translates to CASMGDRGGNQPQHF.

The chain couples TRBV24-1 to TRBJ2-3; D is ambiguous. V lost 3 bases, J lost 7 bases, and 7 bases lay in between. Germline CDR1 KGHDR, CDR2 SFDVKD. The CDR3 contains 12 residues. The CDR3, as DNA: TGTGCCACCAGTGATCAGGAATATACGCAGTATTTT. Protein: CATSDQEYTQYF.